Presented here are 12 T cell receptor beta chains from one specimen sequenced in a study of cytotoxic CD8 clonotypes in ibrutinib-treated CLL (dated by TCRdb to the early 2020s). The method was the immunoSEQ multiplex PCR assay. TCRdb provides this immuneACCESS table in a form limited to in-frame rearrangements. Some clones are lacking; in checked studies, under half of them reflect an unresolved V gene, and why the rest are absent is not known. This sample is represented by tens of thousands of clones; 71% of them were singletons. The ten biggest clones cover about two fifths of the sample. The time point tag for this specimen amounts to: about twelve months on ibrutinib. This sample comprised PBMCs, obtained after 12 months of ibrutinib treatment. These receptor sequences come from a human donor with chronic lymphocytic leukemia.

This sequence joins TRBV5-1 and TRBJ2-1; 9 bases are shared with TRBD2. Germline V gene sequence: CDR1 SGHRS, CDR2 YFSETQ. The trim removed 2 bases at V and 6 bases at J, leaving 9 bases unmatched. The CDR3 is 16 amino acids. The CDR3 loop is CASSLSGSGSFNEQFF. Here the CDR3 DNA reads TGCGCCAGCAGCTTAAGCGGTAGCGGGAGTTTCAATGAGCAGTTCTTC.

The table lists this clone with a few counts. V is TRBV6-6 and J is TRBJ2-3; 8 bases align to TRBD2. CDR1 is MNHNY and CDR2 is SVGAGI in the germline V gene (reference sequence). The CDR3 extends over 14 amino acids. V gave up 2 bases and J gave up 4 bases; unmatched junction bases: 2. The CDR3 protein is CASSYGTRADTQYF. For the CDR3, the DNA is TGTGCCAGCAGTTACGGGACTAGAGCAGATACGCAGTATTTT.

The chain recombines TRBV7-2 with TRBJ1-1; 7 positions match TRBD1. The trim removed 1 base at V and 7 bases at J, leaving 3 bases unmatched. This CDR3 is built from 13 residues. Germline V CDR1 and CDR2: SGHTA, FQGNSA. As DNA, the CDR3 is TGTGCCAGCAGCTTAGGTGGGGACAGTGAAGCTTTCTTT. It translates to CASSLGGDSEAFF.

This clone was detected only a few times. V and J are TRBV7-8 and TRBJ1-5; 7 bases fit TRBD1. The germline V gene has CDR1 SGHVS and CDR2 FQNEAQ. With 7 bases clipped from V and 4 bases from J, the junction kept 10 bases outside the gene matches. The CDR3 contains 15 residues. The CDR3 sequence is CASTPAGQINQPQHF. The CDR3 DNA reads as TGTGCCAGCACCCCTGCGGGACAGATAAATCAGCCCCAGCATTTT.

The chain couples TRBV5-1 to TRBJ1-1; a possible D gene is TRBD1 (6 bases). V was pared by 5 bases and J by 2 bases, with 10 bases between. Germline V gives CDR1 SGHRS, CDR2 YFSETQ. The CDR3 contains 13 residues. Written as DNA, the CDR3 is TGCGCCAGCAGGACGGACAGAAACACTGAAGCTTTCTTT. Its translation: CASRTDRNTEAFF.

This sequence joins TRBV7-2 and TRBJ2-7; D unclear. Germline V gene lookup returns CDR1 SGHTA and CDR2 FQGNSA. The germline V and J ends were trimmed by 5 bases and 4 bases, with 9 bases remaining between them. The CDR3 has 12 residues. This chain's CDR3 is CASSPGWYEQYF. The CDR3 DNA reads TGTGCCAGCAGCCCCGGATGGTACGAGCAGTACTTC.

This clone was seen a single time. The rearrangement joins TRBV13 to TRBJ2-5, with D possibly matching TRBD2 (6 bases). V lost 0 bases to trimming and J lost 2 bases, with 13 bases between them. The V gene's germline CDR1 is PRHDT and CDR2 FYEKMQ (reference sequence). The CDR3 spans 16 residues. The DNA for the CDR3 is TGTGCCAGCAGCTTAGGACTAGCTGCCATACAAGAGACCCAGTACTTC. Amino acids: CASSLGLAAIQETQYF.

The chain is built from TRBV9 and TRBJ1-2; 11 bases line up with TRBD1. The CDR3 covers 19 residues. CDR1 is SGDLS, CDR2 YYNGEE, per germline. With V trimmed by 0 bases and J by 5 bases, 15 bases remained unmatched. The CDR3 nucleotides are TGTGCCAGCAGCGTAGCTTCGGACAGGGGGCCAGACTTGGTTTATGGCTACACCTTC. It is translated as CASSVASDRGPDLVYGYTF.

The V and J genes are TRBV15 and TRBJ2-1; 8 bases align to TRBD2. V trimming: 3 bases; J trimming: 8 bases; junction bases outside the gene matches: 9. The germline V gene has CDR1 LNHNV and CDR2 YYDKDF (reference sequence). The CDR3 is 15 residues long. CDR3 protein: CATSRESGSMDEQFF. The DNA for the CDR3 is TGTGCCACCAGCAGGGAAAGCGGGAGCATGGATGAGCAGTTCTTC.

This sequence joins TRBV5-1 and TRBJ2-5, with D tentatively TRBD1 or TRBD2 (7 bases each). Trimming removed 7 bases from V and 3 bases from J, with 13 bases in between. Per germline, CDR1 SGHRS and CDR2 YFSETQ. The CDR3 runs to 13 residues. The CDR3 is CASGPGGEETQYF. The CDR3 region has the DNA TGCGCCAGCGGCCCAGGGGGGGAAGAGACCCAGTACTTC.

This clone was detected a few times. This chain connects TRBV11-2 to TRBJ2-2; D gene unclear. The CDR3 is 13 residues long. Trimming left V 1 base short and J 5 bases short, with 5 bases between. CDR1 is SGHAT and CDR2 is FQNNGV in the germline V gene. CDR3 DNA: TGTGCCAGCAGCTTAGTTATTACCGGGGAGCTGTTTTTT. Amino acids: CASSLVITGELFF.

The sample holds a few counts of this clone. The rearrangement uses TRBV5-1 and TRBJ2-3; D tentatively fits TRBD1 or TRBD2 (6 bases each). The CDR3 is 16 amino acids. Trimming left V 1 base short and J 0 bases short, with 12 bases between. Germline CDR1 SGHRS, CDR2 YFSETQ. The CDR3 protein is CASSLHGGLSTDTQYF. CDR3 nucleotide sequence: TGCGCCAGCAGCTTGCATGGGGGGCTTAGCACAGATACGCAGTATTTT.